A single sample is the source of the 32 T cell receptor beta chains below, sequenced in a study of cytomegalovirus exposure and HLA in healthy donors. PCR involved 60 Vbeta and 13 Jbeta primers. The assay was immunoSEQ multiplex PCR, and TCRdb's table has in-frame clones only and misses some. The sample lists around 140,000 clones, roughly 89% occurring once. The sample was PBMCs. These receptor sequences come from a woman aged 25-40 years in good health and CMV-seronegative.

CDR3 in amino acids: CASTRFRQDWSSYNEQFF. Here the CDR3 DNA reads TGCGCCAGCACAAGATTTCGACAGGATTGGAGCTCCTACAATGAGCAGTTCTTC. J is TRBJ2-1 and V is TRBV10-1; D is perhaps TRBD1 (6 bases). The V end was cut by 7 bases, the J end by 0 bases, with 22 bases between. There are 18 residues in the CDR3. The germline gives CDR1 WNHNN, CDR2 SYGVQD (reference sequence).

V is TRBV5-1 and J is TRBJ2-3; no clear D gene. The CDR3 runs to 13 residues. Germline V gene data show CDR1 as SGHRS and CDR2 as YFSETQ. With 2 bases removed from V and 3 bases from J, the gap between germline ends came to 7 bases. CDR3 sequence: CASSLARTDTQYF. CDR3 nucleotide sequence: TGCGCCAGCAGCTTAGCGAGGACAGATACGCAGTATTTT.

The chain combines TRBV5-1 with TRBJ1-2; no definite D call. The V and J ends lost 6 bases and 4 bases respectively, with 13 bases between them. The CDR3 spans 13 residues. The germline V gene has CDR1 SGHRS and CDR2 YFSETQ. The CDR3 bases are TGCGCCAGCACCTACTCCTCCTCCTATGGCTACACCTTC. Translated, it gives CASTYSSSYGYTF.

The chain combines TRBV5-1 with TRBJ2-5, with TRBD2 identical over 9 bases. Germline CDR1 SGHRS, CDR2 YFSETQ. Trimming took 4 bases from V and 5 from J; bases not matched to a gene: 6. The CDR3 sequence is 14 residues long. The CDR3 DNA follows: TGCGCCAGCAGCCCTGGGACTAGCAAGGAGACCCAGTACTTC. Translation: CASSPGTSKETQYF.

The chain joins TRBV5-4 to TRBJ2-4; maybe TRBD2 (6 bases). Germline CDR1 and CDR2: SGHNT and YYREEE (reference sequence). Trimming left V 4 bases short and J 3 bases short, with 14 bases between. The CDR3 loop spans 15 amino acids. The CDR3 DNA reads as TGTGCCAGCAGCGAGGGACTGGGGGTCAAAAACATTCAGTACTTC. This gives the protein CASSEGLGVKNIQYF.

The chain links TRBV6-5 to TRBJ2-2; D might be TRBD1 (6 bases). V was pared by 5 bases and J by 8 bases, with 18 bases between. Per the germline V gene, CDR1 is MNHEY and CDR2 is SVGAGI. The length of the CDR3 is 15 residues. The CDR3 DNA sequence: TGTGCCAGCAGTCCAAGCCCGACAGGCGTAGGGGAGCTGTTTTTT. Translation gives CASSPSPTGVGELFF.

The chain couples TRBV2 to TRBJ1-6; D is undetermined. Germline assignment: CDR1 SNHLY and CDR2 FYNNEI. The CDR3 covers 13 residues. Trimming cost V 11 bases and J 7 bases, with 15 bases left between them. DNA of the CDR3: TGTGCCCTTGGAGGCGGGGTAAATTCACCCCTCCACTTT. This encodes CALGGGVNSPLHF.

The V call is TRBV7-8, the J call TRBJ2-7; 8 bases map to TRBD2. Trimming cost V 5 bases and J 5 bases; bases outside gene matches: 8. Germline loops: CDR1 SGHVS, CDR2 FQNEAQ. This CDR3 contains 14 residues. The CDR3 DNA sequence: TGTGCCAGCAGCCGGTTAGGGACTAGGGACGAGCAGTACTTC. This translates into CASSRLGTRDEQYF.

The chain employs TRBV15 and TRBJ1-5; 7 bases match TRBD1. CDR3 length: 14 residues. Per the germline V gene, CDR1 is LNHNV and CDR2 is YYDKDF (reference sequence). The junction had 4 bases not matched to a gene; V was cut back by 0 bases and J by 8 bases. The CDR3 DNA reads TGTGCCACCAGCAGAGAAGGGCAGGGGGAGCCCCAGCATTTT. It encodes CATSREGQGEPQHF. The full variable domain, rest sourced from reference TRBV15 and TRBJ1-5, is DAMVIQNPRYQVTQFGKPVTLSCSQTLNHNVMYWYQQKSSQAPKLLFHYYDKDFNNEADTPDNFQSRRPNTSFCFLDIRSPGLGDTAMYLCATSREGQGEPQHFGDGTRLSIL.

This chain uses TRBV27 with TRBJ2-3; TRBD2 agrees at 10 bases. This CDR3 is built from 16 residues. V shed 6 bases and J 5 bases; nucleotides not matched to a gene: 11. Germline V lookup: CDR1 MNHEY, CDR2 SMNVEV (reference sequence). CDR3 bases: TGTGCCAGCAGCTTGTCCCTAGCGGGAGCGGGAGATACGCAGTATTTT. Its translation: CASSLSLAGAGDTQYF.

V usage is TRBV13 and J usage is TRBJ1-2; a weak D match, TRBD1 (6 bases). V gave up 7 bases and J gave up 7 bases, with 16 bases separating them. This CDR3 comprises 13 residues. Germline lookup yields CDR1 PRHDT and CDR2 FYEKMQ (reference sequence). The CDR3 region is CASKYMGAGGYTF. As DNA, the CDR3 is TGTGCCAGCAAATACATGGGGGCGGGTGGCTACACCTTC.

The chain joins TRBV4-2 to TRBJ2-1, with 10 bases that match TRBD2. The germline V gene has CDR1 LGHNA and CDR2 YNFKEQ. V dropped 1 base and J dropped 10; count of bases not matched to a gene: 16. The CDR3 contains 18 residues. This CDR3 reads CASSQAYPRAGGGQEQFF. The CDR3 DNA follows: TGTGCCAGCAGCCAAGCCTATCCGCGAGCGGGAGGGGGGCAGGAGCAGTTCTTC.

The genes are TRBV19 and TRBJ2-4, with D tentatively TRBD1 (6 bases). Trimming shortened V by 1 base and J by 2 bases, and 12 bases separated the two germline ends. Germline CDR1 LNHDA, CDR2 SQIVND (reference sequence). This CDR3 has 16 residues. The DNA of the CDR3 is TGTGCCAGTAGTATAGGGTACAGGGCGACCAAAAACATTCAGTACTTC. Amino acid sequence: CASSIGYRATKNIQYF. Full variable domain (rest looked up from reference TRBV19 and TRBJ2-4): DGGITQSPKYLFRKEGQNVTLSCEQNLNHDAMYWYRQDPGQGLRLIYYSQIVNDFQKGDIAEGYSVSREKKESFPLTVTSAQKNPTAFYLCASSIGYRATKNIQYFGAGTRLSVL.

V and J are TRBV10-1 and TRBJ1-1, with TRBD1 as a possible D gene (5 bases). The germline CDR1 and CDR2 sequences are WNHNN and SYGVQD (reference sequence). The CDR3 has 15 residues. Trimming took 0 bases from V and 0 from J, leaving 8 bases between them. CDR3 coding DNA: TGCGCCAGCAGTGAGTCGGGGGGAATGAACACTGAAGCTTTCTTT. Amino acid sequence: CASSESGGMNTEAFF.

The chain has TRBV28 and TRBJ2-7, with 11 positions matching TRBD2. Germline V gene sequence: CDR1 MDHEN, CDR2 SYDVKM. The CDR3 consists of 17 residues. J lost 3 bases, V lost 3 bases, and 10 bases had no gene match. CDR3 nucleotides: TGTGCCAGCAGTTTCACCCCATCGGGACTAGCGGACTACGAGCAGTACTTC. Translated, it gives CASSFTPSGLADYEQYF.

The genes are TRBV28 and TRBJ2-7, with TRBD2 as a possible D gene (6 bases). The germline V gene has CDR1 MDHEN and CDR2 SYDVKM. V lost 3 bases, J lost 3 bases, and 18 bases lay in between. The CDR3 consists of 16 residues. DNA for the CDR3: TGTGCCAGCAGTTTGGTGACTAGTAGAATTTACTACGAGCAGTACTTC. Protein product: CASSLVTSRIYYEQYF.

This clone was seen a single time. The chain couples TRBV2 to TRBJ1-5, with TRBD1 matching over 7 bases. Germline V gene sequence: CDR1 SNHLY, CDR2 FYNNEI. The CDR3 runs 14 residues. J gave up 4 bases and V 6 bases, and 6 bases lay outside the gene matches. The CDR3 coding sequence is TGTGCCAGCAGGGACTCGGGACAGAATCAGCCCCAGCATTTT. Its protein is CASRDSGQNQPQHF. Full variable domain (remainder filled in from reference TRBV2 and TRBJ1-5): EPEVTQTPSHQVTQMGQEVILRCVPISNHLYFYWYRQILGQKVEFLVSFYNNEISEKSEIFDDQFSVERPDGSNFTLKIRSTKLEDSAMYFCASRDSGQNQPQHFGDGTRLSIL.

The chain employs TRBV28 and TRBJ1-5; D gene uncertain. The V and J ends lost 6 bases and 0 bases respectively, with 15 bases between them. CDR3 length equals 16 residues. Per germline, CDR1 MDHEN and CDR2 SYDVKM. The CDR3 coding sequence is TGTGCCAGCAGCCCTTCCAGTCGGGATAGCAATCAGCCCCAGCATTTT. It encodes CASSPSSRDSNQPQHF.

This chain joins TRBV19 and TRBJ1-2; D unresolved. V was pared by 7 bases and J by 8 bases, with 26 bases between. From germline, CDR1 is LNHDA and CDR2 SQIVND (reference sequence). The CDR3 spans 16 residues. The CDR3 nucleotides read TGTGCCAGTACCCCGGGTCTGGGGAGAATGGTAGGAGGCTACACCTTC. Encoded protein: CASTPGLGRMVGGYTF.

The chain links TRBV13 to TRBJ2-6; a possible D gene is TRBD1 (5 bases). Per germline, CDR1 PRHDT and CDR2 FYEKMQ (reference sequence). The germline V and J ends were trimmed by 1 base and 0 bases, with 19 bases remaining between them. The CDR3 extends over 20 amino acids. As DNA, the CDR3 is TGTGCCAGCAGCTTAGCCTGGAGTGGTTGGACAAGCTCTGGGGCCAACGTCCTGACTTTC. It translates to CASSLAWSGWTSSGANVLTF.

The CDR3 bases are TGTGCCAGCAGTGAAAGGAGAGTAGCTCGGCAGTATTTT. Encoded protein: CASSERRVARQYF. The gene calls are TRBV2 and TRBJ2-3; D call uncertain. V lost 2 bases, J lost 11 bases, and 14 bases lay in between. The germline V gene has CDR1 SNHLY and CDR2 FYNNEI. CDR3 length: 13 residues.

The CDR3, as DNA: TGTGCCAGCAGCCTTTCCCCGGGACTAGCGGGAGAGACGGGAAACGGCGAGCAGTACTTC. It translates to CASSLSPGLAGETGNGEQYF. The V and J genes are TRBV14 and TRBJ2-7; 14 bases map to TRBD2. J lost 6 bases, V lost 4 bases, and 20 bases had no gene match. CDR1 is SGHDN, CDR2 FVKESK, per germline. The CDR3 loop spans 20 amino acids.

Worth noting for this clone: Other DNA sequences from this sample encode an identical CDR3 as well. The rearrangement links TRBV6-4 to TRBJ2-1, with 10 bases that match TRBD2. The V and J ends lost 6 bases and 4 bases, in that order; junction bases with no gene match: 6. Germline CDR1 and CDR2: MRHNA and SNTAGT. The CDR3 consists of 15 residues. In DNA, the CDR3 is TGTGCCAGCAGCCCCGGGACTAGCGAGTACAATGAGCAGTTCTTC. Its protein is CASSPGTSEYNEQFF.

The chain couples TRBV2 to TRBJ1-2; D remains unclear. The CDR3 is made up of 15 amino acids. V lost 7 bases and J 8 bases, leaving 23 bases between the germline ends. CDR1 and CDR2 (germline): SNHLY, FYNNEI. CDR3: CASTIEGPFGGGYTF. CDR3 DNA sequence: TGTGCCAGCACGATAGAGGGTCCTTTTGGCGGCGGCTACACCTTC.

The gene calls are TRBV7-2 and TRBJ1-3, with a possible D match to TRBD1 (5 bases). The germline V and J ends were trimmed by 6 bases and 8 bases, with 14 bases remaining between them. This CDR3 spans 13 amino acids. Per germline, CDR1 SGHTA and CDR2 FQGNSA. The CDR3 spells CASRLRRGDTIYF. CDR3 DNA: TGTGCCAGCAGACTTCGAAGGGGTGACACCATATATTTT.

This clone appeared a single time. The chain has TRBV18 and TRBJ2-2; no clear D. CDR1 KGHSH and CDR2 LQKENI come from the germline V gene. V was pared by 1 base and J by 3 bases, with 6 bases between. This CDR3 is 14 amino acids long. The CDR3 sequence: CASSPQEHTGELFF. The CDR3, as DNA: TGTGCCAGCTCACCACAGGAGCACACCGGGGAGCTGTTTTTT. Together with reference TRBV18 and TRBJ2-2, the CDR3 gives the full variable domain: NAGVMQNPRHLVRRRGQEARLRCSPMKGHSHVYWYRQLPEEGLKFMVYLQKENIIDESGMPKERFSAEFPKEGPSILRIQQVVRGDSAAYFCASSPQEHTGELFFGEGSRLTVL.

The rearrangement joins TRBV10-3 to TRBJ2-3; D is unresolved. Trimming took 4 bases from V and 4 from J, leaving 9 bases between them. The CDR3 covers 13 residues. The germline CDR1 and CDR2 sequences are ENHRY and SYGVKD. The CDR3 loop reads CAISGSDSDTQYF. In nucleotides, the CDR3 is TGTGCCATCAGTGGCTCAGATTCAGATACGCAGTATTTT.

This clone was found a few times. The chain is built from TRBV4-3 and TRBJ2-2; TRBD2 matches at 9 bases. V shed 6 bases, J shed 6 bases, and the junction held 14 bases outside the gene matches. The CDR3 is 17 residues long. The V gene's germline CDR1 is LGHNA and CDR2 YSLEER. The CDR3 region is CASRKRVAGDSAGELFF. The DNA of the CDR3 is TGCGCCAGCAGGAAACGGGTAGCGGGAGATAGCGCCGGGGAGCTGTTTTTT.

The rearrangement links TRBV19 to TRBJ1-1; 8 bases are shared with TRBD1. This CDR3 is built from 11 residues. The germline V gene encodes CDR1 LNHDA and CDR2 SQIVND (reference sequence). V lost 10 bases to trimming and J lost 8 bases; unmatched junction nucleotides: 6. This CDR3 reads CATKGTGEAFF. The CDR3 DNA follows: TGTGCCACAAAAGGGACAGGCGAAGCTTTCTTT.

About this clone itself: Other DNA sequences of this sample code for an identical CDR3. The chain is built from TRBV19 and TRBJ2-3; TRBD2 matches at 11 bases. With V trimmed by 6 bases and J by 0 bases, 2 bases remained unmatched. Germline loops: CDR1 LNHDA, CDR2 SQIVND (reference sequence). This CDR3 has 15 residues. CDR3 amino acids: CASRGLAGSTDTQYF. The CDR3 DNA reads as TGTGCCAGTAGAGGACTAGCGGGTAGCACAGATACGCAGTATTTT. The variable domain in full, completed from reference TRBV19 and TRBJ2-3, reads DGGITQSPKYLFRKEGQNVTLSCEQNLNHDAMYWYRQDPGQGLRLIYYSQIVNDFQKGDIAEGYSVSREKKESFPLTVTSAQKNPTAFYLCASRGLAGSTDTQYFGPGTRLTVL.

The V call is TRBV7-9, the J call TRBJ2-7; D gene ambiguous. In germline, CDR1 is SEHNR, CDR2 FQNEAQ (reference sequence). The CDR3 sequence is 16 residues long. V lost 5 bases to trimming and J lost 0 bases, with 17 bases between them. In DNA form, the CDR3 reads TGTGCCAGCAGCCCCTTTTCCTACGCCGGCTCCTACGAGCAGTACTTC. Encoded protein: CASSPFSYAGSYEQYF.

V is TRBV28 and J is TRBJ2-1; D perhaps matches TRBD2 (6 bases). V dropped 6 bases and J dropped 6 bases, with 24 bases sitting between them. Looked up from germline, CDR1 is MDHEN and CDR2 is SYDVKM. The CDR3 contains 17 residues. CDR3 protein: CASSSGAASGGSNEQFF. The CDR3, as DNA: TGTGCCAGCAGCTCGGGAGCCGCCTCCGGGGGAAGCAATGAGCAGTTCTTC.